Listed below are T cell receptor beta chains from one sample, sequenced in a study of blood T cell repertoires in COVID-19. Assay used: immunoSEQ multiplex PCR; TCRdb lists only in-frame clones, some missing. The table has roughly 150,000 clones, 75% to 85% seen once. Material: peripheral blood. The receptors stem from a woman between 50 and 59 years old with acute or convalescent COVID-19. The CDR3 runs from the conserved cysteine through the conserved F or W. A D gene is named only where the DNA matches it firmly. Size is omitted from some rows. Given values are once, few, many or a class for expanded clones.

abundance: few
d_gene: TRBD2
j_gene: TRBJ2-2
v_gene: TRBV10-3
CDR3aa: CAISGGTSLTGELFF
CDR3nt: TGTGCCATCAGTGGGGGGACTAGCCTGACCGGGGAGCTGTTTTTT

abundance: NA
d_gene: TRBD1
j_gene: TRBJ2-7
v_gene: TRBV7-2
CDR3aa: CASSDRDRASYEQYF
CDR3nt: TGTGCCAGCAGCGACCGGGACAGGGCTTCCTACGAGCAGTACTTC

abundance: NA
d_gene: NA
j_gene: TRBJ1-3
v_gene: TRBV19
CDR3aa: CASIPGKTISGNTIYF
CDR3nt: TGTGCCAGTATCCCTGGAAAAACTATCTCTGGAAACACCATATATTTT

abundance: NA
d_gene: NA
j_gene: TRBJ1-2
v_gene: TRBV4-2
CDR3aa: CASSFSGGNYGYTF
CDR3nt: TGTGCCAGCAGCTTCTCGGGAGGGAACTATGGCTACACCTTC

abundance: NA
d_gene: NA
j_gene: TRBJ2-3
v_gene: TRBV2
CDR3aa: CASSEALISGGTATQYF
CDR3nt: TGTGCCAGCAGTGAAGCGCTAATCAGCGGAGGTACCGCTACGCAGTATTTT

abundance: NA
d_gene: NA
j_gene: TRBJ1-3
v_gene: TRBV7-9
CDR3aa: CASSTDGSGNTIYF
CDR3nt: TGTGCCAGCAGCACAGACGGCTCTGGAAACACCATATATTTT

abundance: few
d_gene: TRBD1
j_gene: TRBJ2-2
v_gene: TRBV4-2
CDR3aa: CASSQRQGRTGELFF
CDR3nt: TGTGCCAGCAGCCAAAGACAGGGTAGAACCGGGGAGCTGTTTTTT

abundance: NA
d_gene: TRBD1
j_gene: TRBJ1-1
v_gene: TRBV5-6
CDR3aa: CASSGGTGTVNTEAFF
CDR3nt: TGTGCCAGCAGCGGGGGGACAGGTACGGTGAACACTGAAGCTTTCTTT

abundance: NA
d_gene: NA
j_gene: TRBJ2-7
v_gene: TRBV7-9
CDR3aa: CASSLPGSSYEQYF
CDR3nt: TGTGCCAGCAGCTTACCCGGGTCCTCCTACGAGCAGTACTTC

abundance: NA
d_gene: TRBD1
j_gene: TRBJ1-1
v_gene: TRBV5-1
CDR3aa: CASSAGTGTNTEAFF
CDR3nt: TGCGCCAGCAGCGCCGGGACAGGAACGAACACTGAAGCTTTCTTT

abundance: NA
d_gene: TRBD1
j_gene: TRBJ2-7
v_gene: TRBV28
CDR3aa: CASSQPWTGYQGEQYF
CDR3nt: TGTGCCAGCAGTCAACCCTGGACAGGGTATCAAGGCGAGCAGTACTTC

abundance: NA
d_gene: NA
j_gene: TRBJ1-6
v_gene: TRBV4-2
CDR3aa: CASSQDTSYNSPLHF
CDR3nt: TGTGCCAGCAGCCAAGACACCAGTTATAATTCACCCCTCCACTTT

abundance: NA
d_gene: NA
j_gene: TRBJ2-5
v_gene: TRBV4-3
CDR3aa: CASSQEGGETQYF
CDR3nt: TGCGCCAGCAGCCAAGAGGGGGGAGAGACCCAGTACTTC

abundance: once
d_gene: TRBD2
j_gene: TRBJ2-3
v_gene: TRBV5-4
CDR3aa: CASSSFGTSGGTDTQYF
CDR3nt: TGTGCCAGCAGCTCTTTTGGGACTAGCGGGGGAACAGATACGCAGTATTTT

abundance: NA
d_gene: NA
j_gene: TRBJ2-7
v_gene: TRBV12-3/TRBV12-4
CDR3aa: CASSSTAFGQYF
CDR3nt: TGTGCCAGCAGTTCTACAGCCTTTGGGCAGTACTTC

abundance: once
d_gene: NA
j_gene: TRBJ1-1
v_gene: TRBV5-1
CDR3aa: CASSLPRGNLMNTEAFF
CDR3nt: TGCGCCAGCAGCTTGCCCAGGGGCAATCTCATGAACACTGAAGCTTTCTTT

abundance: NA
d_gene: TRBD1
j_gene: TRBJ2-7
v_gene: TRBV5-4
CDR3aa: CASSLDRAEQYF
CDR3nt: TGTGCCAGCAGTTTGGACAGGGCCGAGCAGTACTTC

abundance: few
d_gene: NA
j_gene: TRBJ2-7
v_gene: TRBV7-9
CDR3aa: CASSPPGSPYEQYF
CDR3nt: TGTGCCAGCAGCCCGCCGGGGTCTCCCTACGAGCAGTACTTC

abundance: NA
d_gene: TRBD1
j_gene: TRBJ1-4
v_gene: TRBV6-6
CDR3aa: CASSDRVSNEKLFF
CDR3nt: TGTGCCAGCAGTGACAGGGTATCTAATGAAAAACTGTTTTTT

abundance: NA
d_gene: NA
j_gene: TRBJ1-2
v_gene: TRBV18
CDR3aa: CASSPGREAYGYTF
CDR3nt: TGTGCCAGCTCACCAGGCAGGGAGGCCTATGGCTACACCTTC

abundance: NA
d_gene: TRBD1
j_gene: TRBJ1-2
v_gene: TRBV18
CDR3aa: CASSAGVDRGTGYTF
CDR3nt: TGTGCCAGCTCAGCCGGTGTGGACAGGGGGACTGGCTACACCTTC

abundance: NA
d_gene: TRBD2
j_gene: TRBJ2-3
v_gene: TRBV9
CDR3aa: CASSDALGLAASTDTQYF
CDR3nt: TGTGCCAGCAGCGATGCCCTTGGGCTAGCGGCGAGCACAGATACGCAGTATTTT

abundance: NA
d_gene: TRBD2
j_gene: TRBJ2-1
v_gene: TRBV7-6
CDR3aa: CASSRRAGTSGYNEQFF
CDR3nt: TGTGCCAGCAGCCGTAGAGCCGGGACTAGCGGTTACAATGAGCAGTTCTTC

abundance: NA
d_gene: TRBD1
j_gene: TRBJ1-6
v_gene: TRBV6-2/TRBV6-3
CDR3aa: CASSRQGDGSPLHF
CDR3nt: TGTGCCAGCAGTCGTCAGGGGGATGGTTCACCCCTCCACTTT

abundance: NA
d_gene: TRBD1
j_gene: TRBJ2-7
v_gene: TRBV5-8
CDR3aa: CASSLGQHYEQYF
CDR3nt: TGTGCCAGCAGCCTGGGACAGCACTACGAGCAGTACTTC

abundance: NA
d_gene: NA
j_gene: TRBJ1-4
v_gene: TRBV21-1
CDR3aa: CASSKKTTPTKVEKLFF
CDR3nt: TGTGCCAGCAGCAAAAAAACGACTCCCACCAAGGTAGAAAAACTGTTTTTT

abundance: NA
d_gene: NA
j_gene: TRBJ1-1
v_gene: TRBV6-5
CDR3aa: CASSYSGGMNTEAFF
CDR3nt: TGTGCCAGCAGTTACTCAGGGGGTATGAACACTGAAGCTTTCTTT

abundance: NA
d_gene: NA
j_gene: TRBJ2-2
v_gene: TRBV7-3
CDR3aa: CASRTGSGELFF
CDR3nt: TGTGCCAGCAGAACGGGGTCCGGGGAGCTGTTTTTT

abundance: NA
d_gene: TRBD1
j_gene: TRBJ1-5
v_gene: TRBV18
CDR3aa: CASSPDLQGHSNQPQHF
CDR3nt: TGTGCCAGCTCACCGGACTTACAGGGGCACTCTAATCAGCCCCAGCATTTT

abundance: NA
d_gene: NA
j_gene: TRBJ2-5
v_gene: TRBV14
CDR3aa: CASSATRETQYF
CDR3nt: TGTGCCAGCAGCGCAACCAGGGAGACCCAGTACTTC

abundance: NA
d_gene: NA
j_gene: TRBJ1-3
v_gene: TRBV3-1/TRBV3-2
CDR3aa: CASSQDTGNTIYF
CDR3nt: TGTGCCAGCAGTCAGGACACTGGAAACACCATATATTTT

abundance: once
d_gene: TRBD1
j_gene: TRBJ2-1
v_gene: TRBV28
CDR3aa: CASSLQGQGKSYNEQFF
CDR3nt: TGTGCCAGCAGTTTACAAGGACAGGGGAAGTCCTACAATGAGCAGTTCTTC

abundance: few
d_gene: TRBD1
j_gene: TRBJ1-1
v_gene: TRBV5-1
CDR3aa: CASSRGQGMNTEAFF
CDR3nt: TGCGCCAGCAGCCGGGGACAGGGCATGAACACTGAAGCTTTCTTT

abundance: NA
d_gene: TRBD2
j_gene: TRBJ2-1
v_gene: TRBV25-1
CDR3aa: CASTGGGSYNEQFF
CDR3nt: TGTGCCAGCACGGGCGGGGGGTCCTACAATGAGCAGTTCTTC

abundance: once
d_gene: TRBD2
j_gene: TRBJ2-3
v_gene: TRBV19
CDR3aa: CASRPGTTSGTDTQYF
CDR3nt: TGTGCCAGTAGACCCGGGACTACCAGTGGCACAGATACGCAGTATTTT

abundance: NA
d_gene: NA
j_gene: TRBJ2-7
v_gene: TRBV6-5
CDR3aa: CASSYGELRLLDEQYF
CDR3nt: TGTGCCAGCAGTTACGGAGAGCTCCGGCTCTTGGACGAGCAGTACTTC

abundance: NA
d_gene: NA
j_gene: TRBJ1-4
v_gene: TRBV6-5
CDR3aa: CASSYAGANEKLFF
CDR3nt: TGTGCCAGCAGTTACGCAGGGGCTAATGAAAAACTGTTTTTT

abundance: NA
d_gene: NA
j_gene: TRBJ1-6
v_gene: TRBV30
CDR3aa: CAWSREYNSPLHF
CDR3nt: TGTGCCTGGAGTAGAGAATATAATTCACCCCTCCACTTT

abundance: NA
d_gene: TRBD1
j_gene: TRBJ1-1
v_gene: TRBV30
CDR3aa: CAHSGGTEAFF
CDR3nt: TGTGCTCATTCAGGGGGCACTGAAGCTTTCTTT

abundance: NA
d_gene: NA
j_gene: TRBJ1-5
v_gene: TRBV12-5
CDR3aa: CASGLNQGYQPQHF
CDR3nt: TGTGCTAGTGGTTTGAACCAGGGTTATCAGCCCCAGCATTTT

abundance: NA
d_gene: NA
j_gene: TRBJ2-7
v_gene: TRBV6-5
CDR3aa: CASSGRVSSYEQYF
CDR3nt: TGTGCCAGCAGCGGCAGGGTTTCTAGTTACGAGCAGTACTTC

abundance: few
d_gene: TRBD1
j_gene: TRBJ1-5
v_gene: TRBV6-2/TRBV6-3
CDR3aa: CASSGTGFSNQPQHF
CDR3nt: TGTGCCAGCAGTGGGACAGGTTTTAGCAATCAGCCCCAGCATTTT

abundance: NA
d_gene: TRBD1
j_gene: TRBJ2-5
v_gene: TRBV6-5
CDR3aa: CASRRDRGPETQYF
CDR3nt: TGTGCCAGCAGGCGGGACAGGGGGCCGGAGACCCAGTACTTC

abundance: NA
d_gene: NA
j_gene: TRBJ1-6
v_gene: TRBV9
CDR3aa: CASSLYSNNNSPLHF
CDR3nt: TGTGCCAGCAGCCTCTACAGTAACAATAATTCACCCCTCCACTTT

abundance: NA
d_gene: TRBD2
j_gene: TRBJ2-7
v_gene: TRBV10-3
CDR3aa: CAISESRGDDYEQYF
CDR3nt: TGTGCCATCAGTGAGTCGCGGGGGGATGACTACGAGCAGTACTTC

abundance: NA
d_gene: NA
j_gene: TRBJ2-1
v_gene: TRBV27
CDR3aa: CASSLWEDNEQFF
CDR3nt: TGTGCCAGCAGTTTATGGGAGGACAATGAGCAGTTCTTC

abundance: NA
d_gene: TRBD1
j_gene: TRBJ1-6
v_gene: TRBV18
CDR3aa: CASSPSGTGYNSPLHF
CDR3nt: TGTGCCAGCTCACCTTCAGGGACAGGGTATAATTCACCCCTCCACTTT

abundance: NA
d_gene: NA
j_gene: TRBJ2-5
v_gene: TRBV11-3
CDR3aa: CASSLGGGGPWETQYF
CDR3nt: TGTGCCAGCAGCTTAGGGGGCGGGGGCCCCTGGGAGACCCAGTACTTC

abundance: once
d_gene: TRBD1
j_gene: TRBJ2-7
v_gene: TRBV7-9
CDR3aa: CASNRDRGYEQYF
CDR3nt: TGTGCCAGCAACCGGGACAGGGGATACGAGCAGTACTTC

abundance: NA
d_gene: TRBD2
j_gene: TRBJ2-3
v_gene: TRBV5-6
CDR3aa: CASSLGPAGLPTDTQYF
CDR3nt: TGTGCCAGCAGCTTGGGCCCAGCGGGACTTCCCACAGATACGCAGTATTTT

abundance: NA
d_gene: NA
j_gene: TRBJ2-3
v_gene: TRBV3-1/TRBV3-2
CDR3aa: CASSGRGAADTQYF
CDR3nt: TGTGCCAGCAGCGGCAGGGGGGCGGCAGATACGCAGTATTTT

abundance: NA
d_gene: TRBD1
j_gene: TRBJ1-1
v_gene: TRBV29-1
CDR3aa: CSVNRGPDTEAFF
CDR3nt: TGCAGCGTTAACAGGGGGCCGGACACTGAAGCTTTCTTT

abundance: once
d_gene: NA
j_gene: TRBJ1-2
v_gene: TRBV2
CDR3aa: CASKPQAAMDYGYTF
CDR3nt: TGTGCCAGCAAGCCGCAGGCCGCGATGGACTATGGCTACACCTTC

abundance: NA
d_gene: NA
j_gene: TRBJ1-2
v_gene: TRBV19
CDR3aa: CASSIQPGVYGYTF
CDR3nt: TGTGCCAGTAGTATCCAACCGGGGGTCTATGGCTACACCTTC